The clone carrying this TCR beta chain was seen once. Its antigen is not known. Generated by immunoSEQ multiplex PCR, the TCRdb table keeps only in-frame clones and is missing some. The sample yields fewer than 3 million clones, around 90% seen once. V gave up 0 bases and J gave up 0 bases, with 13 bases separating them. This CDR3 is built from 17 residues. Germline CDR1 and CDR2: MGHRA and YSYEKL. The entry originates in a study of shared clonotypes between healthy human individuals. General study points: An effect of sequencing depth on clonotype sharing among donors was expected.

The chain carries TRBV4-1 and TRBJ2-3; perhaps TRBD2 as D (5 bases). Source material: naive CD4+ T cells from PBMCs. Specified subset: CD45RA+ positively selected. This clonotype was sampled from a man aged 18 to 29 in good health. Some clones in this sample may be carry-over from other donors' samples. The CDR3 spells CASSQEPILGSTDTQYF. In DNA form, the CDR3 reads TGCGCCAGCAGCCAAGAGCCTATACTAGGGAGCACAGATACGCAGTATTTT.